These 14 T cell receptor beta chains originate from one sample sequenced in a study of blood T cell repertoires in COVID-19. Method: immunoSEQ multiplex PCR; TCRdb's copy keeps in-frame clones and lacks some. The data contain some 250,000 clones, 86% of them singletons. What was sequenced was peripheral blood. The origin of the receptors is a man aged 25 to 45 who had recovered from COVID-19.

The genes are TRBV2 and TRBJ1-2, with D perhaps TRBD1 (5 bases). Germline CDR1 and CDR2: SNHLY and FYNNEI. The CDR3 is made up of 12 amino acids. V was cut by 4 bases and J by 6 bases, with 9 bases left in between. This chain's CDR3 is CASSVRGNGYTF. The CDR3 DNA is TGTGCCAGCAGTGTTCGGGGGAATGGCTACACCTTC.

This rearrangement joins TRBV7-2 to TRBJ2-5, with 9 bases fitting TRBD1. Germline lookup yields CDR1 SGHTA and CDR2 FQGNSA. The J segment lost 4 bases and the V segment lost 5 bases, leaving 5 bases of the junction unmatched. The CDR3 spans 14 residues. In DNA, the CDR3 is TGTGCCAGCAGCGGGAACAGGGGGCGAGAGACCCAGTACTTC. It is translated as CASSGNRGRETQYF.

This chain joins TRBV30 and TRBJ2-1, with D perhaps matching TRBD1 (5 bases). The CDR3 totals 13 residues. CDR1 is GTSNPN, CDR2 SVGIG, per germline (reference sequence). Trimming removed 0 bases at V and 6 bases at J, with 9 bases between. The CDR3 here is CAWSVKGINEQFF. Written as DNA, the CDR3 is TGTGCCTGGAGTGTTAAGGGGATCAATGAGCAGTTCTTC.

V is TRBV4-2 and J is TRBJ2-7; the D gene is possibly TRBD2 (6 bases). Trimming pared 2 bases from V and 0 bases from J, leaving 8 bases between. The CDR3 has 14 amino acids. In germline, CDR1 is LGHNA, CDR2 YNFKEQ. CDR3 in amino acids: CASSQPGSSYEQYF. CDR3 coding DNA: TGTGCCAGCAGCCAACCCGGGAGCTCCTACGAGCAGTACTTC.

The gene calls are TRBV7-6 and TRBJ2-7; no definite D call. CDR3 size: 14 residues. Germline V gene data show CDR1 as SGHVS and CDR2 as FNYEAQ. With 4 bases removed from V and 2 bases from J, the gap between germline ends came to 12 bases. CDR3 coding DNA: TGTGCCAGCAGCTCGGGTCTAAACCCCTACGAGCAGTACTTC. Amino acid sequence: CASSSGLNPYEQYF. Drawing the rest from reference TRBV7-6 and TRBJ2-7, the complete variable domain is GAGVSQSPRYKVTKRGQDVALRCDPISGHVSLYWYRQALGQGPEFLTYFNYEAQQDKSGLPNDRFSAERPEGSISTLTIQRTEQRDSAMYRCASSSGLNPYEQYFGPGTRLTVT.

The chain recombines TRBV2 with TRBJ2-7; D might be TRBD2 (8 bases). Trimming took 6 bases from V and 6 from J, leaving 18 bases between them. The germline V gene has CDR1 SNHLY and CDR2 FYNNEI. The CDR3 is 14 residues long. Written as DNA, the CDR3 is TGTGCCAGCAGAGCCGACAGGGCGGGGGGCGAGCAGTACTTC. Protein product: CASRADRAGGEQYF.

V gene TRBV27 combines with J gene TRBJ1-5; 10 bases are shared with TRBD1. V trimming: 5 bases; J trimming: 2 bases; junction bases outside the gene matches: 6. The germline V gene encodes CDR1 MNHEY and CDR2 SMNVEV (reference sequence). The CDR3 is 16 residues long. The CDR3 spells CASSPWTGGGNQPQHF. The CDR3 nucleotides are TGTGCCAGCAGTCCCTGGACAGGGGGAGGCAATCAGCCCCAGCATTTT.

The chain employs TRBV19 and TRBJ2-6, with unresolved D. The CDR3 loop spans 12 amino acids. Germline V gene data show CDR1 as LNHDA and CDR2 as SQIVND (reference sequence). Between the trimmed V and J ends, which lost 7 bases and 1 base, there was a span of 2 bases. For the CDR3, the DNA is TGTGCCAGTACTTCTGGGGCCAACGTCCTGACTTTC. Protein sequence: CASTSGANVLTF.

The genes are TRBV4-3 and TRBJ1-2; D gene uncertain. V lost 0 bases to trimming and J lost 6 bases, with 20 bases between them. This CDR3 is 17 amino acids long. The germline gives CDR1 LGHNA, CDR2 YSLEER. The CDR3 coding sequence is TGCGCCAGCAGCCAAGATATGGAATTTAGGGAGCCCGATGGCTACACCTTC. It is translated as CASSQDMEFREPDGYTF.

The CDR3 coding sequence is TGTGCCAGCAGTTACGAGAGTACGTCTGGGGCCAACGTCCTGACTTTC. Translation: CASSYESTSGANVLTF. The chain employs TRBV6-5 and TRBJ2-6; unclear D gene. The V end lost 2 bases, the J end lost 1 base, and 9 bases lay between the germline ends. This CDR3 has 16 residues. Germline V lookup: CDR1 MNHEY, CDR2 SVGAGI.

The chain links TRBV14 to TRBJ1-3; tentative D call: TRBD1 (6 bases). The CDR3 length is 16 residues. Trimming took 6 bases from V and 4 from J, leaving 19 bases between them. Germline CDR1 SGHDN, CDR2 FVKESK. In nucleotides, the CDR3 is TGTGCCAGCAGTCCTTACAGGGTCCTAATGGGAAACACCATATATTTT. This translates into CASSPYRVLMGNTIYF.

This clone has a handful of counts. The V gene is TRBV7-2, the J gene TRBJ1-2, with D possibly being TRBD1 (6 bases). With 5 bases removed from V and 7 bases from J, the gap between germline ends came to 20 bases. The germline CDR1 and CDR2 sequences are SGHTA and FQGNSA. The CDR3 has 15 residues. CDR3: CASSTHAAGAGGYTF. CDR3 DNA sequence: TGTGCCAGCAGCACCCATGCTGCGGGGGCTGGTGGCTACACCTTC. The full variable domain, with the rest looked up from reference TRBV7-2 and TRBJ1-2, is GAGVSQSPSNKVTEKGKDVELRCDPISGHTALYWYRQSLGQGLEFLIYFQGNSAPDKSGLPSDRFSAERTGGSVSTLTIQRTQQEDSAVYLCASSTHAAGAGGYTFGSGTRLTVV.

V gene TRBV6-5 combines with J gene TRBJ1-6, with no clear D. CDR1 is MNHEY and CDR2 is SVGAGI in the germline V gene. Trimming pared 0 bases from V and 5 bases from J, leaving 5 bases between. The CDR3 runs 14 residues. For the CDR3, the DNA is TGTGCCAGCAGTTACTCGAGCCATAATTCACCCCTCCACTTT. It codes for CASSYSSHNSPLHF.

This chain links TRBV15 with TRBJ1-1, with D unclear. V gave up 1 base and J gave up 1 base, with 13 bases separating them. Germline assignment: CDR1 LNHNV and CDR2 YYDKDF (reference sequence). The CDR3 covers 16 residues. The CDR3 reads CATSRAGADSNTEAFF. CDR3 nucleotides: TGTGCCACCAGCAGAGCTGGCGCGGATTCGAACACTGAAGCTTTCTTT.